A selection of T cell receptor beta chains follows, all from one sample in a study of cytotoxic CD8 clonotypes in ibrutinib-treated CLL. Repertoires were generated with immunoSEQ multiplex PCR, while TCRdb's copy carries only in-frame clones and drops some. The top ten hold 10% to 13% of the sample, which has roughly 130,000 clones, less than 95% seen once. The sample in question was PBMCs, obtained after 12 months of ibrutinib treatment. These receptors were taken from a human donor with chronic lymphocytic leukemia. Each CDR3 is given with its conserved first and last residue. The D gene is left open where the match is weak. Size is omitted from some rows. Given values are once, few, many or a class for expanded clones.

TRBJ2-1 - TRBD2 TRBV7-2 TGTGCCAGCAGCTTAGGCTCGGGAGGGCTAGGTGCCGAGCAGTTCTTC CASSLGSGGLGAEQFF
TRBJ2-5 - - TRBV6-5 TGTGCCAGCAGTCCCAACCATCAAGAGACCCAGTACTTC CASSPNHQETQYF
TRBJ1-3 - TRBD1 TRBV28 TGTGCCAGCAGTTTACCCCTAACCAACAGGGGCTCTGGAAACACCATATATTTT CASSLPLTNRGSGNTIYF
TRBJ1-5 - TRBD1 TRBV30 TGTGCCTGGAGTAAAGGACAGGGAGCGGTAATCGGCAATCAGCCCCAGCATTTT CAWSKGQGAVIGNQPQHF
TRBJ2-7 - TRBD1 TRBV6-5 TGTGCCAGCAGACACCGGGACAGTCGCGACGAGCAGTACTTC CASRHRDSRDEQYF
TRBJ2-3 - - TRBV6-5 TGTGCCAGCAGTTCCTCTAGAACTGATACGCAGTATTTT CASSSSRTDTQYF
TRBJ2-7 - TRBD2 TRBV27 TGTGCCAGCAGTCCGATCGGGACTAGCGGGAGTATGAACGAGCAGTACTTC CASSPIGTSGSMNEQYF
TRBJ2-7 - - TRBV7-9 TGTGCCAGCAGCTTAACGGATACCCCAGTACACGAGCAGTACTTC CASSLTDTPVHEQYF
TRBJ2-5 once - TRBV6-5 TGTGCCAGCAGTCCCCACGGGGGCTTTCTGGAGACCCAGTACTTC CASSPHGGFLETQYF
TRBJ2-7 - - TRBV27 TGTGCCAGCAGTTTATCCAAGATATACGAGCAGTACTTC CASSLSKIYEQYF
TRBJ2-5 - - TRBV25-1 TGTGCCAGCAGTGAGCCCAACGGGGGAGAGACCCAGTACTTC CASSEPNGGETQYF
TRBJ2-1 - TRBD1 TRBV29-1 TGCAGCCTGGGCAGGGGGCAACGAGGGGAGCAGTTCTTC CSLGRGQRGEQFF
TRBJ2-5 - TRBD2 TRBV29-1 TGCAGCGTCATAGCGGGAGCAGAGACCCAGTACTTC CSVIAGAETQYF
TRBJ2-7 once - TRBV28 TGTGCCAGCAGTTTGACGGGGGAACCCTACGAGCAGTACTTC CASSLTGEPYEQYF
TRBJ2-1 - - TRBV7-7 TGTGCTAGCAGCTTACGAGGTGAAATGAGTGAGCAGTTCTTC CASSLRGEMSEQFF
TRBJ2-5 - - TRBV4-1 TGCGCCAGCAGCCAAGATGGTACAGCTAAAGAGACCCAGTACTTC CASSQDGTAKETQYF
TRBJ2-7 - - TRBV18 TGTGCCAGCTCAGAACTAGCCTACGAGCAGTACTTC CASSELAYEQYF
TRBJ2-1 once TRBD2 TRBV27 TGTGCCAGCAGTCCCGGACTAGCGGGGTATGAGCAGTTCTTC CASSPGLAGYEQFF
TRBJ2-3 once TRBD2 TRBV11-2 TGTGCCAGCAGCCCAGGGACTAGCGCTAGCACAGATACGCAGTATTTT CASSPGTSASTDTQYF
TRBJ2-1 - TRBD2 TRBV11-3 TGTGCCAGCAGCTCCGGACTAGCCTACAATGAGCAGTTCTTC CASSSGLAYNEQFF
TRBJ1-4 - - TRBV18 TGTGCCAGCTCACCACCGGATCGGGGACGTTCATTTTTT CASSPPDRGRSFF
TRBJ2-2 - - TRBV18 TGTGCCAGCTCATCGGACAGAACGAACACCGGGGAGCTGTTTTTT CASSSDRTNTGELFF
TRBJ1-2 - - TRBV7-9 TGTGCCAGCAGCCCCTATTCCCGAAGGGGCTACACCTTC CASSPYSRRGYTF
TRBJ1-3 - TRBD1 TRBV27 TGTGCCAGCAGCCCCCAGTCGGGGACAGAGTCCTCTGGAAACACCATATATTTT CASSPQSGTESSGNTIYF
TRBJ2-5 - - TRBV28 TGTGCCAGCAGTTTATTAAGCCAGGGAGAGACCCAGTACTTC CASSLLSQGETQYF